This T cell receptor (beta chain) was documented in a study of shared clonotypes between healthy human individuals. General study results and limits: Against clonotypes common to all four donors, non-shared ones had lower generation probabilities. Estimated richness values were generally larger in naive subsets than in memory subsets.

Per germline, CDR1 SGHVS and CDR2 FQNEAQ. The length of the CDR3 is 19 residues. With 1 base clipped from V and 5 bases from J, the junction kept 10 bases outside the gene matches. Per the original data handling: Filtering differed, since immunoSEQ gave only junction sequences and no quality scores. Using immunoSEQ multiplex PCR, the repertoire was profiled, and TCRdb retains in-frame clones only, with some absent. V, J and clone size were drawn from that table, and D and trimming were deduced from the DNA. Of 550,000 to 850,000 clones listed, around 67% are singletons. Every donor was a Caucasian adult from Nashville, Tennessee. This clone was counted only a few times. Its matching antigen is unknown.

The TCR originated in a woman aged 25 to 39 in good health. V gene TRBV7-8 combines with J gene TRBJ2-1; 14 bases line up with TRBD2. The source material was memory CD4+ T cells sorted from blood. The subset is: CD45RA-negative fraction. CDR3 sequence: CASSLVKTSGRATDNEQFF. The CDR3 DNA follows: TGTGCCAGCAGCTTAGTAAAGACTAGCGGGAGGGCCACCGACAATGAGCAGTTCTTC.